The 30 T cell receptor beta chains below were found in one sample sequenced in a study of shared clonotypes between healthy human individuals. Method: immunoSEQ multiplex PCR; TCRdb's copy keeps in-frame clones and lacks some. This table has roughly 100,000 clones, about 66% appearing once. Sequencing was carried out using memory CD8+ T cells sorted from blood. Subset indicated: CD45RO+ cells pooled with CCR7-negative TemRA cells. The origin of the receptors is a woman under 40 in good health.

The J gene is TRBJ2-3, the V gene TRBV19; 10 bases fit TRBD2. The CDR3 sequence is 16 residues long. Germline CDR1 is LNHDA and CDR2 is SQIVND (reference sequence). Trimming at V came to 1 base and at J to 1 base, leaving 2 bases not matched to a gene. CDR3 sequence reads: CASSIGGTSGTDTQYF. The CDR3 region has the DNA TGTGCCAGTAGTATAGGCGGGACTAGCGGCACAGATACGCAGTATTTT. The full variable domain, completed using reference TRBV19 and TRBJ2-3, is DGGITQSPKYLFRKEGQNVTLSCEQNLNHDAMYWYRQDPGQGLRLIYYSQIVNDFQKGDIAEGYSVSREKKESFPLTVTSAQKNPTAFYLCASSIGGTSGTDTQYFGPGTRLTVL.

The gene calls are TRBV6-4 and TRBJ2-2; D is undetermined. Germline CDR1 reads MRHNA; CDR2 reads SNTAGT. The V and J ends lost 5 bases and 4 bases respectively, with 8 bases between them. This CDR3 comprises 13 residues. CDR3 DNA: TGTGCCAGCAGTCCCTCGAGCACCGGGGAGCTGTTTTTT. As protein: CASSPSSTGELFF.

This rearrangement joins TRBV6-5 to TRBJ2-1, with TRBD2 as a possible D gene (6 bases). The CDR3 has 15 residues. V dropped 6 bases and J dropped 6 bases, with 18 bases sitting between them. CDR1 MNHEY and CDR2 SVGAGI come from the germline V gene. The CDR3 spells CASSLLSGDSNEQFF. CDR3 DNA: TGTGCCAGCAGCCTGCTTTCGGGAGATAGCAATGAGCAGTTCTTC.

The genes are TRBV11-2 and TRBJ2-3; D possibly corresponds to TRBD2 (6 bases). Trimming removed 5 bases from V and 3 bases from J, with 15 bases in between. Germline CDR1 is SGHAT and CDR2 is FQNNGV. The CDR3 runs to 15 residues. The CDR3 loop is CASSPGVDRTDTQYF. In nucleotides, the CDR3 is TGTGCCAGCAGCCCGGGGGTCGATAGGACAGATACGCAGTATTTT.

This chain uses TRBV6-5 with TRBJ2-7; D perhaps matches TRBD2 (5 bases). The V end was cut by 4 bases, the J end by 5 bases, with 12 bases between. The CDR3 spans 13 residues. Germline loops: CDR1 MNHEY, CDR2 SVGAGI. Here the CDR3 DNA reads TGTGCCAGCAGTTCCCACAAGGGAGACGAGCAGTACTTC. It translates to CASSSHKGDEQYF.

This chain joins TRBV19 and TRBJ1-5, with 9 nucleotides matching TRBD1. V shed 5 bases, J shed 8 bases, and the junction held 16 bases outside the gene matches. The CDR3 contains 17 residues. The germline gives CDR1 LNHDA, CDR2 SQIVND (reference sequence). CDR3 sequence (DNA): TGTGCCAGTAGTTCCGCACTGGACAGGGGACCCCACAAGCCCCAGCATTTT. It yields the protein CASSSALDRGPHKPQHF.

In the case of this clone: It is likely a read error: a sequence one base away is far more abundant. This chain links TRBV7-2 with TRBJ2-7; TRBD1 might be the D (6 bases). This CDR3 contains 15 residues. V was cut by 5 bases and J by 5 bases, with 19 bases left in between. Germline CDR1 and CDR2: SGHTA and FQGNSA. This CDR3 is CASSPGAASFNEQYF. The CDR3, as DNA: TGTGCCAGCAGCCCAGGGGCGGCTAGTTTTAACGAGCAGTACTTC. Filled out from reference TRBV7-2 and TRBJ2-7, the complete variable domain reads GAGVSQSPSNKVTEKGKDVELRCDPISGHTALYWYRQSLGQGLEFLIYFQGNSAPDKSGLPSDRFSAERTGGSVSTLTIQRTQQEDSAVYLCASSPGAASFNEQYFGPGTRLTVT.

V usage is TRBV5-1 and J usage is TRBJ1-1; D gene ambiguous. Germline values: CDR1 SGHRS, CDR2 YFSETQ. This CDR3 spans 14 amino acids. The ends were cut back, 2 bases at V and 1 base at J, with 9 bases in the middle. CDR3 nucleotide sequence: TGCGCCAGCAGCTTAATACGACCGAACACTGAAGCTTTCTTT. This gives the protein CASSLIRPNTEAFF. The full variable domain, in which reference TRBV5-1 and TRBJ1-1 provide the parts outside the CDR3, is KAGVTQTPRYLIKTRGQQVTLSCSPISGHRSVSWYQQTPGQGLQFLFEYFSETQRNKGNFPGRFSGRQFSNSRSEMNVSTLELGDSALYLCASSLIRPNTEAFFGQGTRLTVV.

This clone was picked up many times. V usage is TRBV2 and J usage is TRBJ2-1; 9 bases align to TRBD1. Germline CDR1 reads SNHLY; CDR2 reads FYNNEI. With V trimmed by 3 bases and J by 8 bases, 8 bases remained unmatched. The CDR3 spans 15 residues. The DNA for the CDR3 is TGTGCCAGCAGTGAGGGACAGGGCCCAGTGCATGAGCAGTTCTTC. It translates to CASSEGQGPVHEQFF. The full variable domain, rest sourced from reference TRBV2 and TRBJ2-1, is EPEVTQTPSHQVTQMGQEVILRCVPISNHLYFYWYRQILGQKVEFLVSFYNNEISEKSEIFDDQFSVERPDGSNFTLKIRSTKLEDSAMYFCASSEGQGPVHEQFFGPGTRLTVL.

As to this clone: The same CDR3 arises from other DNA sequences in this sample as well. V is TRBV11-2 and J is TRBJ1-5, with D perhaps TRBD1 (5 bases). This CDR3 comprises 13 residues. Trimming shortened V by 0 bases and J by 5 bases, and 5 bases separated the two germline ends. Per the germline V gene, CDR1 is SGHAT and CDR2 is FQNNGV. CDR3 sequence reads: CASSLEGDQPQHF. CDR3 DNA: TGTGCCAGCAGCTTAGAGGGGGATCAGCCCCAGCATTTT.

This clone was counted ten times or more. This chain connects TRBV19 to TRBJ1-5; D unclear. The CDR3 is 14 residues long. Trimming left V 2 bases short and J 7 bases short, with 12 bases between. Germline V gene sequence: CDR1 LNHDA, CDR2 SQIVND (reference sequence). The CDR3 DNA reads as TGTGCCAGTAGTATATCCGTTCCGGGGCAGCCCCAGCATTTT. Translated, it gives CASSISVPGQPQHF. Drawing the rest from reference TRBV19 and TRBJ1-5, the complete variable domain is DGGITQSPKYLFRKEGQNVTLSCEQNLNHDAMYWYRQDPGQGLRLIYYSQIVNDFQKGDIAEGYSVSREKKESFPLTVTSAQKNPTAFYLCASSISVPGQPQHFGDGTRLSIL.

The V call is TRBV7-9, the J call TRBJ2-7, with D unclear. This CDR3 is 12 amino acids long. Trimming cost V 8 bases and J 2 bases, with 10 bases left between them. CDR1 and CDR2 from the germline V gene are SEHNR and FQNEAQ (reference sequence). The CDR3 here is CASSRVAYEQYF. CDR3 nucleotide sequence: TGTGCCAGCTCTCGGGTCGCCTACGAGCAGTACTTC.

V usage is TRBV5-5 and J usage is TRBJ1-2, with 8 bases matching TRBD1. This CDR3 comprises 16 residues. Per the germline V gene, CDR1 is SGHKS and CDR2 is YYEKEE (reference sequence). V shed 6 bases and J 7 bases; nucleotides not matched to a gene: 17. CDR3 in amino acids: CASNIIVNRGYRGYTF. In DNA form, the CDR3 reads TGTGCCAGCAACATAATCGTAAACAGGGGGTATCGTGGCTACACCTTC.

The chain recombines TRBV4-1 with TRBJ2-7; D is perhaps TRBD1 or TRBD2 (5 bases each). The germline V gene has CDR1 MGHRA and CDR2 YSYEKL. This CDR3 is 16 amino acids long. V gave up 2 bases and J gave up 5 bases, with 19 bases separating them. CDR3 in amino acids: CASSQRRFQGSDEQYF. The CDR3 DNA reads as TGCGCCAGCAGCCAAAGACGTTTCCAGGGTAGCGACGAGCAGTACTTC.

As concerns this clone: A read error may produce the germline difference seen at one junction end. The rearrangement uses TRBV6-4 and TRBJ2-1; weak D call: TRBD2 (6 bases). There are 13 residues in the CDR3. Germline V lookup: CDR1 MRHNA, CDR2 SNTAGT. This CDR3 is CASAGDSHNEQFF. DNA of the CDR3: TGTGCCAGCGCTGGGGACTCCCACAATGAGCAGTTCTTC.

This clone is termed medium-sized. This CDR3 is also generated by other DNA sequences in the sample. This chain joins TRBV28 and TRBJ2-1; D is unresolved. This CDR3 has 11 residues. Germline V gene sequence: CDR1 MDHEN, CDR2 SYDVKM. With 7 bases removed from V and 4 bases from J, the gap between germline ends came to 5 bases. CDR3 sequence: CASTTYNEQFF. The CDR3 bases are TGTGCCAGCACCACATACAATGAGCAGTTCTTC.

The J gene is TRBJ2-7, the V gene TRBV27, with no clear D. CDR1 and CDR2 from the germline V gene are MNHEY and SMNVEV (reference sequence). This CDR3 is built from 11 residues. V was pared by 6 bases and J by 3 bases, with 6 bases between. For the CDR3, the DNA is TGTGCCAGCAGCTGGGGCTACGAGCAGTACTTC. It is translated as CASSWGYEQYF.

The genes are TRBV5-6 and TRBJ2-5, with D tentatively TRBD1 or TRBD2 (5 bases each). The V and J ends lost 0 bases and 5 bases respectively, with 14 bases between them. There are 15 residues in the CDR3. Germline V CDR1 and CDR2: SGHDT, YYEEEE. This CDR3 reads CASSLGDGHTETQYF. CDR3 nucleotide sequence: TGTGCCAGCAGCTTGGGGGACGGCCATACGGAGACCCAGTACTTC.

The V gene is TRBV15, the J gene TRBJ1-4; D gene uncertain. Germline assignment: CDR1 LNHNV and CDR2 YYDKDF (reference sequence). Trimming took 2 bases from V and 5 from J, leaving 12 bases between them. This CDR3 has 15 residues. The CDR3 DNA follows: TGTGCCACCAGCAGAAAGAACGGACGGAATGAAAAACTGTTTTTT. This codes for CATSRKNGRNEKLFF.

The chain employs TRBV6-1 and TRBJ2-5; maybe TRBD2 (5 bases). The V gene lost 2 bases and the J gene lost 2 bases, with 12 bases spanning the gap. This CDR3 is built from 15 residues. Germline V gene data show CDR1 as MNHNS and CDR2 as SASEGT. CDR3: CASSESSGGQETQYF. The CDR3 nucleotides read TGTGCCAGCAGTGAATCCAGCGGCGGGCAAGAGACCCAGTACTTC.

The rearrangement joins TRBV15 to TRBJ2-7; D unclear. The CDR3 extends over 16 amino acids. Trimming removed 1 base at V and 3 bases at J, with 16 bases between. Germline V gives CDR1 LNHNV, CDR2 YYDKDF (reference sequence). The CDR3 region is CATSRGIQRNYYEQYF. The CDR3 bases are TGTGCCACCAGCAGAGGGATCCAGCGCAATTACTACGAGCAGTACTTC.

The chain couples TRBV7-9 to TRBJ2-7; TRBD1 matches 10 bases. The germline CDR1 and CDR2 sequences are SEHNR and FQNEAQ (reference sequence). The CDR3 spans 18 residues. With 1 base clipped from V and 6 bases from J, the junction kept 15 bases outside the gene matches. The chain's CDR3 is CASSLVRPGQGLRVEQYF. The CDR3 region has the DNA TGTGCCAGCAGCTTAGTGAGGCCGGGACAGGGGCTCAGGGTCGAGCAGTACTTC.

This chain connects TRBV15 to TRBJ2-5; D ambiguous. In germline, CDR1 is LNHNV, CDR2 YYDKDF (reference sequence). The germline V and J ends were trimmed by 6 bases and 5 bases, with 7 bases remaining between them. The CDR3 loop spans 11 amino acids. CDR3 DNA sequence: TGTGCCACCAGAATGGGGGAGACCCAGTACTTC. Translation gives CATRMGETQYF. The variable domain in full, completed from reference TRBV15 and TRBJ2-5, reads DAMVIQNPRYQVTQFGKPVTLSCSQTLNHNVMYWYQQKSSQAPKLLFHYYDKDFNNEADTPDNFQSRRPNTSFCFLDIRSPGLGDTAMYLCATRMGETQYFGPGTRLLVL.

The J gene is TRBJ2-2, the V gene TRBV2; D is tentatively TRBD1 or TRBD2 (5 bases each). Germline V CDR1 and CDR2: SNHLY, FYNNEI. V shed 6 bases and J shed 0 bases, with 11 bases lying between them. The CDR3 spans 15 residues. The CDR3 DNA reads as TGTGCCAGCAGCTTCGGGACCACGAACACCGGGGAGCTGTTTTTT. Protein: CASSFGTTNTGELFF.

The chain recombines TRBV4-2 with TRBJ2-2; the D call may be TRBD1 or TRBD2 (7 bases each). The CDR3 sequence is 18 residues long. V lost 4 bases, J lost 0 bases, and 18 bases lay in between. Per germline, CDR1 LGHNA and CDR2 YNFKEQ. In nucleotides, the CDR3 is TGTGCCAGCAGCCCTACGGCAGGGGGGGCGGCGAACACCGGGGAGCTGTTTTTT. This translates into CASSPTAGGAANTGELFF.

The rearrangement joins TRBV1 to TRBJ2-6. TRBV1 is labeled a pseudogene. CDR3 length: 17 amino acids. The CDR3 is CTSRRNCAQSRANVLTF. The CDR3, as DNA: TGCACCAGCAGGCGCAATTGTGCACAAAGTCGGGCCAACGTCCTGACTTTC.

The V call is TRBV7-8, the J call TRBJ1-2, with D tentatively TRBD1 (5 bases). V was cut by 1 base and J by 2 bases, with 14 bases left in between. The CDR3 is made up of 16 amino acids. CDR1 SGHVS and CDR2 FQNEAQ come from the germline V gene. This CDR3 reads CASSLGDGRLNYGYTF. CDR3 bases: TGTGCCAGCAGCTTAGGGGACGGCCGCTTAAACTATGGCTACACCTTC.

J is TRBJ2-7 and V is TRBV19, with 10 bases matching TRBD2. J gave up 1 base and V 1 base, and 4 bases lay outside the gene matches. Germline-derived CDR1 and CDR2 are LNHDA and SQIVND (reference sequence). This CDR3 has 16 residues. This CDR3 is CASSIVGTSVSYEQYF. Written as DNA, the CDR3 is TGTGCCAGTAGTATAGTCGGGACTAGCGTATCCTACGAGCAGTACTTC.

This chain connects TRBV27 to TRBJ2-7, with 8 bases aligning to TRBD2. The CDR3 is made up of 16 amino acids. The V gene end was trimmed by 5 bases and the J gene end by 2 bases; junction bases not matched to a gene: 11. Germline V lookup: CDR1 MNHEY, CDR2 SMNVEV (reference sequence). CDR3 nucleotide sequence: TGTGCCAGCAGTCAAATTCTGGCGGGAGGTACCTACGAGCAGTACTTC. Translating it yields CASSQILAGGTYEQYF.

In DNA form, the CDR3 reads TGTGCCAGCAGCTTAGTTGCTACCCCCACCGGGGAGCTGTTTTTT. This encodes CASSLVATPTGELFF. V usage is TRBV7-2 and J usage is TRBJ2-2; the D is unclear. The CDR3 is 15 residues long. The ends were cut back, 1 base at V and 4 bases at J, with 10 bases in the middle. Germline assignment: CDR1 SGHTA and CDR2 FQGNSA. Combining the CDR3 with reference TRBV7-2 and TRBJ2-2 gives the whole variable domain GAGVSQSPSNKVTEKGKDVELRCDPISGHTALYWYRQSLGQGLEFLIYFQGNSAPDKSGLPSDRFSAERTGGSVSTLTIQRTQQEDSAVYLCASSLVATPTGELFFGEGSRLTVL.